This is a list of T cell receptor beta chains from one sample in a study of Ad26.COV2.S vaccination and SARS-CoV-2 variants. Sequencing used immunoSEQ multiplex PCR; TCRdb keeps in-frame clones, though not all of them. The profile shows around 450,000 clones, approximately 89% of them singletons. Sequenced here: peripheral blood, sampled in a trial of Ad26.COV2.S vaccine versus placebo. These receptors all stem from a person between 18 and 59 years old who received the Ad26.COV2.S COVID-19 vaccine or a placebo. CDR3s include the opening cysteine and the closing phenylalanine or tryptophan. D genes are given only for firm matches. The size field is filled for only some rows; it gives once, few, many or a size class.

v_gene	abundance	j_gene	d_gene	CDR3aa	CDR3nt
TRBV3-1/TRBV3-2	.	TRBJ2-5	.	CASSRVHPSPRRGETQYF	TGTGCCAGCAGCCGGGTTCATCCGTCGCCCCGGCGGGGCGAGACCCAGTACTTC
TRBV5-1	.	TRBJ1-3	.	CASSLAGNSGNTIYF	TGCGCCAGCAGCTTGGCTGGGAACTCTGGAAACACCATATATTTT
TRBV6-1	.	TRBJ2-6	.	CASSEQGIVSGANVLTF	TGTGCCAGCAGCGAACAGGGTATCGTCTCTGGGGCCAACGTCCTGACTTTC
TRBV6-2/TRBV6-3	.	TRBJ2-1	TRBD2	CASTPGGSQAEQFF	TGTGCCAGCACCCCCGGGGGGTCACAAGCTGAGCAGTTCTTC
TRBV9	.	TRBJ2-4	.	CASSAGTVKNIQYF	TGTGCCAGCAGCGCCGGGACGGTTAAAAACATTCAGTACTTC
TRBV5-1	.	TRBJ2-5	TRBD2	CASSLGLAGDLYQETQYF	TGCGCCAGCAGCTTGGGGCTAGCGGGAGATCTGTACCAAGAGACCCAGTACTTC
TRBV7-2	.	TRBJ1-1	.	CASSLERGGTEAFF	TGTGCCAGCAGCTTAGAAAGGGGGGGGACTGAAGCTTTCTTT
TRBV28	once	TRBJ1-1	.	CASSLANRATEAFF	TGTGCCAGCAGTCTAGCGAACAGGGCCACTGAAGCTTTCTTT
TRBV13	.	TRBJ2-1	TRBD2	CASSLLGLAGDWGNEQFF	TGTGCCAGCAGCTTATTGGGACTAGCGGGAGATTGGGGGAATGAGCAGTTCTTC
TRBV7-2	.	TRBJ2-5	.	CASSLQGLQQETQYF	TGTGCCAGCAGCTTACAGGGACTGCAACAAGAGACCCAGTACTTC
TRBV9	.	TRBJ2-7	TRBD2	CASSVGAGGPREQYF	TGTGCCAGCAGCGTAGGAGCGGGGGGCCCTCGGGAGCAGTACTTC
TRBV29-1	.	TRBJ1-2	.	CSVEDRGGLSSLGYTF	TGCAGCGTTGAAGACAGGGGAGGTCTCTCTTCTCTTGGCTACACCTTC
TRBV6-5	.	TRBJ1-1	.	CASRRSTEAFF	TGTGCCAGCAGGCGGAGCACTGAAGCTTTCTTT
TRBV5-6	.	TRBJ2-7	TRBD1	CASSSYGTGIYEQYF	TGTGCCAGCAGCTCCTACGGGACAGGGATCTACGAGCAGTACTTC
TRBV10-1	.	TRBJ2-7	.	CASSVRASRMADHSYEQYF	TGCGCCAGCAGTGTTCGAGCCTCCAGAATGGCGGACCACTCCTACGAGCAGTACTTC
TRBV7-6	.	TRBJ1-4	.	CASSLGSGVATNEKLFF	TGTGCCAGCAGCTTAGGGTCAGGAGTTGCAACTAATGAAAAACTGTTTTTT
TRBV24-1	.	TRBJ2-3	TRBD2	CATSASGRAPSTDTQYF	TGTGCCACCAGTGCTAGCGGGAGGGCCCCCAGCACAGATACGCAGTATTTT
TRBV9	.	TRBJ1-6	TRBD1	CASSVGGDRVDSPLHF	TGTGCCAGCAGCGTAGGGGGGGACAGGGTCGATTCACCCCTCCACTTT
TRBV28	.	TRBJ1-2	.	CAARGGYGYTF	TGTGCCGCCCGCGGCGGCTATGGCTACACCTTC
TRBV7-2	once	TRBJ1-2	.	CASSSDWSNYGYTF	TGTGCCAGCAGCTCTGATTGGAGTAACTATGGCTACACCTTC
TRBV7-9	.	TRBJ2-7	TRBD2	CASSQGAGGISYEQYF	TGTGCCAGCAGCCAGGGAGCGGGGGGCATCTCCTACGAGCAGTACTTC
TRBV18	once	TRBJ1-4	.	CASSPGEKLFF	TGTGCCAGCTCGCCGGGAGAAAAACTGTTTTTT
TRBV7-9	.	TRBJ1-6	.	CASSPNVANSPLHF	TGTGCCAGCAGCCCGAACGTTGCTAATTCACCCCTCCACTTT
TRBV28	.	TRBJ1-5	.	CASSQGTIRGNQPQHF	TGTGCCAGCAGTCAAGGGACAATAAGGGGCAATCAGCCCCAGCATTTT
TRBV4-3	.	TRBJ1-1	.	CASSQDLAGRLLNTEAFF	TGCGCCAGCAGCCAAGATCTCGCAGGCCGCTTATTGAACACTGAAGCTTTCTTT
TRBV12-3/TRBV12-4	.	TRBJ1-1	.	CASSFGEITEAFF	TGTGCCAGCAGTTTCGGGGAGATAACTGAAGCTTTCTTT
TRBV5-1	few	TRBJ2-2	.	CASSSPGQGKNTGELFF	TGCGCCAGCAGCTCCCCCGGACAAGGGAAGAACACCGGGGAGCTGTTTTTT
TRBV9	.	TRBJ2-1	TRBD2	CASSAGLAQSYNEQFF	TGTGCCAGCAGCGCGGGACTAGCTCAATCCTACAATGAGCAGTTCTTC
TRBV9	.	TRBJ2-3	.	CASSETLVYTDTQYF	TGTGCCAGCAGCGAGACCTTGGTCTACACAGATACGCAGTATTTT
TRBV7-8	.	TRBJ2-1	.	CASSIDRSYNEQFF	TGTGCCAGCAGCATAGACCGCTCCTACAATGAGCAGTTCTTC
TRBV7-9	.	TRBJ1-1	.	CASQMNTEAFF	TGTGCCAGTCAGATGAACACTGAAGCTTTCTTT
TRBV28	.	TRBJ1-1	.	CASSWVASTEAFF	TGTGCCAGCAGTTGGGTAGCGAGCACTGAAGCTTTCTTT
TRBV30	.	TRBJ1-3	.	CAWSGRLGNTIYF	TGTGCCTGGAGTGGGCGCCTCGGAAACACCATATATTTT
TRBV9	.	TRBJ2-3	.	CASSDSGDTQYF	TGTGCCAGCAGCGACTCCGGGGATACGCAGTATTTT
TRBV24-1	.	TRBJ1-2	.	CATSDPTGTAYGYTF	TGTGCCACCAGTGACCCCACCGGGACGGCGTATGGCTACACCTTC
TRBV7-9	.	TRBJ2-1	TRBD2	CASSSGASGRGYNEQFF	TGTGCCAGCAGCTCCGGGGCTAGCGGGAGGGGATACAATGAGCAGTTCTTC
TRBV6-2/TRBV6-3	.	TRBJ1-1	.	CASSYSISTEAFF	TGTGCCAGCAGTTACTCGATTTCCACTGAAGCTTTCTTT
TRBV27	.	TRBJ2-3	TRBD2	CATGLAGGDTQYF	TGTGCCACCGGACTAGCGGGAGGAGATACGCAGTATTTT
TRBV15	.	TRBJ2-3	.	CATSRDVTISTDTQYF	TGTGCCACCAGCAGAGATGTGACTATTAGCACAGATACGCAGTATTTT
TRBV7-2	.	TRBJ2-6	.	CASSLRGLVANVLTF	TGTGCCAGCAGCTTAAGGGGTCTCGTGGCCAACGTCCTGACTTTC
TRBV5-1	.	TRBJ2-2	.	CASSESQGITGELFF	TGCGCCAGCAGCGAATCACAGGGTATCACCGGGGAGCTGTTTTTT
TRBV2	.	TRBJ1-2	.	CASSRQGDYTF	TGTGCCAGCAGTAGGCAGGGTGACTACACCTTC
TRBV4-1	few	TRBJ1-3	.	CASSQPLAGAGNTIYF	TGCGCCAGCAGCCAACCCCTGGCAGGGGCTGGAAACACCATATATTTT
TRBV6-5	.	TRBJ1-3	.	CATWRGPGNTIYF	TGTGCCACCTGGAGGGGCCCTGGAAACACCATATATTTT
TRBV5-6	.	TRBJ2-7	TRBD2	CASSRSGEVYEQYF	TGTGCCAGCAGCCGTAGCGGGGAAGTCTACGAGCAGTACTTC
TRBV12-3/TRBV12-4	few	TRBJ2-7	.	CASRRSSVYEQYF	TGTGCCAGCAGACGGTCTAGCGTCTACGAGCAGTACTTC
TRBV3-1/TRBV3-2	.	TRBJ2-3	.	CASSQDWWAGGTDTQYF	TGTGCCAGCAGCCAAGACTGGTGGGCAGGGGGCACAGATACGCAGTATTTT
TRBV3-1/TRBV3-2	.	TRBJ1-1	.	CASSQPYPGRLEGAFF	TGTGCCAGCAGCCAACCTTATCCGGGACGCCTAGAGGGTGCTTTCTTT
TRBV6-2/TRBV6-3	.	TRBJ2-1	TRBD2	CASSYTSGRATEQFF	TGTGCCAGCAGTTATACCAGCGGGAGGGCGACTGAGCAGTTCTTC
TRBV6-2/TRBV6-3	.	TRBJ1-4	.	CASSSPGEKLFF	TGTGCCAGCAGTTCCCCCGGGGAAAAACTGTTTTTT
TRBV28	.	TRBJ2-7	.	CASQYLAGAVYEQYF	TGTGCCAGCCAGTATCTCGCAGGGGCGGTATACGAGCAGTACTTC
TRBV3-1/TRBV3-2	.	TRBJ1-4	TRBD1	CASSRGLGTGRFEKLFF	TGTGCCAGCAGCCGGGGGTTGGGGACAGGGCGATTTGAAAAACTGTTTTTT
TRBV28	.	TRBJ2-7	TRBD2	CASSLSWEGYEQYF	TGTGCCAGCAGTTTAAGCTGGGAGGGGTACGAGCAGTACTTC
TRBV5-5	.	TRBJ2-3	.	CASSLALTTDTQYF	TGTGCCAGCAGCTTGGCCTTGACCACAGATACGCAGTATTTT
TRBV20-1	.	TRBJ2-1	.	CSATGGLKWFF	TGCAGTGCTACCGGCGGCCTAAAGTGGTTCTTC
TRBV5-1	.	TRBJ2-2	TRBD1	CASTIRGQLFTGELFF	TGCGCCAGCACCATCCGGGGACAGCTTTTCACCGGGGAGCTGTTTTTT